This entry is about one T cell receptor (beta chain). The CDR3 totals 14 residues. Germline CDR1 is MNHEY and CDR2 is SVGAGI. V was pared by 6 bases and J by 0 bases, with 11 bases between. This sample is part of a study of OX40 agonist ivuxolimab in advanced cancers. In the study overall: The drug used for patients, ivuxolimab, was an agonistic anti-OX40 (CD134) antibody. People who had prior anti-PD-1, anti-PD-L1 or anti-CTLA-4 therapy could take part, and 40% had some.

Clones were read by immunoSEQ multiplex PCR, and TCRdb kept only the in-frame ones, dropping some. This sample has approximately 81,000 clones, with 85% to 90% found just once. This receptor was obtained from an adult with an advanced solid tumor such as melanoma, head and neck, liver or kidney cancer. V and J are TRBV6-5 and TRBJ2-5; D uncertain. Here the sequenced sample was CD4+ or CD8+ T cells sorted from blood, taken in a trial of the OX40 agonist ivuxolimab. For the CDR3, the DNA is TGTGCCAGCAGATATACTCAGTACCAAGAGACCCAGTACTTC. Protein sequence: CASRYTQYQETQYF.